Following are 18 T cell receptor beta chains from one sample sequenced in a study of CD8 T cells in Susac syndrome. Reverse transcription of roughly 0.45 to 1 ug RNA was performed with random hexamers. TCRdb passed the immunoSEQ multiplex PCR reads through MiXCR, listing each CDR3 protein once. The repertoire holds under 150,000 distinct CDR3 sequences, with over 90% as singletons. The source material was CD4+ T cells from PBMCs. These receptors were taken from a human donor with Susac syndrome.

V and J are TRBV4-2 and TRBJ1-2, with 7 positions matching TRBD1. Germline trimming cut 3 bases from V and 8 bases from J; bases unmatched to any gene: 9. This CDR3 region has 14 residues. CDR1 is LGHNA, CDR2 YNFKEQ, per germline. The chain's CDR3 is CASSHSRQGGGYTF. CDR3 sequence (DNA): TGTGCCAGCAGCCACTCCAGACAGGGCGGGGGCTACACCTTC.

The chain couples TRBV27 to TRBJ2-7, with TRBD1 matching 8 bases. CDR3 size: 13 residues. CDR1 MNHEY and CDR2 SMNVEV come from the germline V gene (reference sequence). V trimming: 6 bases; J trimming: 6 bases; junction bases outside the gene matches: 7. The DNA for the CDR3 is TGTGCCAGCAGCCGCAGGGGGCTGGGCGAGCAGTACTTC. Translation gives CASSRRGLGEQYF.

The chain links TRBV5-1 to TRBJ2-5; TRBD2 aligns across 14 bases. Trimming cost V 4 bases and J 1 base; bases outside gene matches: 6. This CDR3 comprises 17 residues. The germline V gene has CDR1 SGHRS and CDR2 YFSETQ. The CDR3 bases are TGCGCCAGCAGCGCGGGACTAGCGGGAGTCGGCCAAGAGACCCAGTACTTC. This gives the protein CASSAGLAGVGQETQYF.

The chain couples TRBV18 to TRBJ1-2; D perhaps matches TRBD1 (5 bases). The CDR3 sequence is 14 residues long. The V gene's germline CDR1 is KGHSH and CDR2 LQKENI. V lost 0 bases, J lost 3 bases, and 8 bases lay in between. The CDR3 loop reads CASSPPLTDYGYTF. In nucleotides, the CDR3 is TGTGCCAGCTCACCACCGCTGACAGACTATGGCTACACCTTC.

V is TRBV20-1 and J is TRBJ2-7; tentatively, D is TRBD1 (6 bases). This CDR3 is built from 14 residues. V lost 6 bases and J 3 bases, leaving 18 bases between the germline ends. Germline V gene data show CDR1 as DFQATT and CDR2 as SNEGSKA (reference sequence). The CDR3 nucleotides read TGCAGTGCCTACCGACAGGCAGGGAGCTACGAGCAGTACTTC. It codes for CSAYRQAGSYEQYF.

This CDR3 reads CATSSVGETQYF. The CDR3 DNA sequence: TGTGCCACGAGTTCAGTTGGAGAGACCCAGTACTTC. The chain combines TRBV2 with TRBJ2-5; D remains ambiguous. The CDR3 extends over 12 amino acids. In germline, CDR1 is SNHLY, CDR2 FYNNEI. The V end was cut by 10 bases, the J end by 4 bases, with 13 bases between.

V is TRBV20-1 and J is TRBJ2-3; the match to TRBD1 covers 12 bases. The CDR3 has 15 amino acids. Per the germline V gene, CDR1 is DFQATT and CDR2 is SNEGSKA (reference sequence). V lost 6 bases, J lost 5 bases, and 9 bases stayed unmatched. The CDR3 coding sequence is TGCAGTGCCGCATCCGGGACAGGGGGCCAAGATACGCAGTATTTT. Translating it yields CSAASGTGGQDTQYF.

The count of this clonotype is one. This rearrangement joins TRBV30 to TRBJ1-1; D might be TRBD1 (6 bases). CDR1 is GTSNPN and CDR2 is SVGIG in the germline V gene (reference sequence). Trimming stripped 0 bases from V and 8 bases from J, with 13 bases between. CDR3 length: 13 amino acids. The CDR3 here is CAWSVDRFGEAFF. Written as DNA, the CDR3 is TGTGCCTGGAGTGTTGACAGGTTTGGGGAAGCTTTCTTT.

The CDR3 protein is CASSSRDRNIQYF. The CDR3 nucleotides read TGTGCCAGCAGTTCCCGGGACAGAAACATTCAGTACTTC. This rearrangement joins TRBV12-3 or TRBV12-4 to TRBJ2-4, with 7 bases matching TRBD1. The CDR3 is 13 residues long. J lost 6 bases, V lost 4 bases, and 3 bases had no gene match.

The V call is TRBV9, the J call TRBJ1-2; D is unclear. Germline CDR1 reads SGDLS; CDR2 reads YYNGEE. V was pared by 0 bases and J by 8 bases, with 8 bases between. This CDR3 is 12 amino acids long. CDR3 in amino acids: CASSVAGGGYTF. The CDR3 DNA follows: TGTGCCAGCAGCGTAGCAGGTGGCGGCTACACCTTC. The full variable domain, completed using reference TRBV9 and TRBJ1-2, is DSGVTQTPKHLITATGQRVTLRCSPRSGDLSVYWYQQSLDQGLQFLIQYYNGEERAKGNILERFSAQQFPDLHSELNLSSLELGDSALYFCASSVAGGGYTFGSGTRLTVV.

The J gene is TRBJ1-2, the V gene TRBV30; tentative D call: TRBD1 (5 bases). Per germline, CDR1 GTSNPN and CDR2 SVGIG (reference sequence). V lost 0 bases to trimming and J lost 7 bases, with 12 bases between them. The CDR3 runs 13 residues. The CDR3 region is CAWSVRQWFGYTF. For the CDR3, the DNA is TGTGCCTGGAGTGTACGACAGTGGTTTGGCTACACCTTC.

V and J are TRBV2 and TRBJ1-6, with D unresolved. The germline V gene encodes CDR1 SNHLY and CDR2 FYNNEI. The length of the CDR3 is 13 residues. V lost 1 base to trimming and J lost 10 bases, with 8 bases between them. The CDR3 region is CASSEEGVSPLHF. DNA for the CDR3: TGTGCCAGCAGTGAAGAGGGTGTCTCACCCCTCCACTTT. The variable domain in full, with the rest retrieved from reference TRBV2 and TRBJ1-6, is EPEVTQTPSHQVTQMGQEVILRCVPISNHLYFYWYRQILGQKVEFLVSFYNNEISEKSEIFDDQFSVERPDGSNFTLKIRSTKLEDSAMYFCASSEEGVSPLHFGNGTRLTVT.

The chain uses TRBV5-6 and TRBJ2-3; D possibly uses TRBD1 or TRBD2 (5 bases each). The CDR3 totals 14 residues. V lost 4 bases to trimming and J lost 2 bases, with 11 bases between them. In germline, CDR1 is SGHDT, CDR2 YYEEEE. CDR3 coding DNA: TGTGCCAGCAGCGGGGGACGAAACACAGATACGCAGTATTTT. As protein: CASSGGRNTDTQYF.

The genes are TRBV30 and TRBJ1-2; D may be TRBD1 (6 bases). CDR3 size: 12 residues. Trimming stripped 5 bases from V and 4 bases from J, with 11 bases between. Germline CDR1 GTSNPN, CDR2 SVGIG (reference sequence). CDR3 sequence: CAWEQGSYGYTF. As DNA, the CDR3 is TGTGCCTGGGAACAGGGTTCCTATGGCTACACCTTC.

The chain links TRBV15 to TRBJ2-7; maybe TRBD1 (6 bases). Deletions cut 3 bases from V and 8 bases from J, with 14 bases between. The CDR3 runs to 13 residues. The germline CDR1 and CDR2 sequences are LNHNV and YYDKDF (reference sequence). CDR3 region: CATSSGNRDKQYF. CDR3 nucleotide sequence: TGTGCCACCAGCAGTGGAAACCGGGACAAGCAGTACTTC.

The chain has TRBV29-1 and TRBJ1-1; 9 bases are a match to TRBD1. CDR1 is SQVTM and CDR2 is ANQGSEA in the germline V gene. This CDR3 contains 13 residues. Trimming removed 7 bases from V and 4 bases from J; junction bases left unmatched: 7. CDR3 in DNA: TGCAGCGGACGTACAGGGGGCATCACTGAAGCTTTCTTT. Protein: CSGRTGGITEAFF.

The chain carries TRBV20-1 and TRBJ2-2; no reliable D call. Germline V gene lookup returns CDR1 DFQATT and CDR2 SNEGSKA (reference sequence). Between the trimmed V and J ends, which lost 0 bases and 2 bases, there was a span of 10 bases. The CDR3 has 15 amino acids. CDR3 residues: CSARDRIANTGELFF. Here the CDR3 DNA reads TGCAGTGCTAGAGATCGAATAGCAAACACCGGGGAGCTGTTTTTT.

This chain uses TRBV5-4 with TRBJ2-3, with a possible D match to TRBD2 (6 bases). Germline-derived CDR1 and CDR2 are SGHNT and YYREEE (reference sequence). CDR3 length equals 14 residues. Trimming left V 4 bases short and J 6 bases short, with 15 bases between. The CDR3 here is CASSHTTRGDTQYF. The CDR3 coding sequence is TGTGCCAGCAGCCATACGACTCGGGGGGATACGCAGTATTTT.